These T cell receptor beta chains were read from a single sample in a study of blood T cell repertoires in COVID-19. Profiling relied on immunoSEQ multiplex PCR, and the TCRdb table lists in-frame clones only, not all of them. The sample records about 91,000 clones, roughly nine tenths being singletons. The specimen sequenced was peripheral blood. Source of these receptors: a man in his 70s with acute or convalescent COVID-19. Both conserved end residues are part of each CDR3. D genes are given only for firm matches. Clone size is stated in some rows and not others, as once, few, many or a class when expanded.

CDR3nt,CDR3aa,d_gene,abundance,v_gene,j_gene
TGTGCCAGCAGCTTGCTACGGGGGAGCGCCGGGGAGCTGTTTTTT,CASSLLRGSAGELFF,NA,NA,TRBV5-4,TRBJ2-2
TGCGCCAGCAGCCAATGGACAGAGACCTATGGCTACACCTTC,CASSQWTETYGYTF,NA,NA,TRBV5-1,TRBJ1-2
TGTGCCAGCAGCCCCAGGGACAGGGGCCAAGAGACCCAGTACTTC,CASSPRDRGQETQYF,TRBD1,NA,TRBV5-4,TRBJ2-5
TGTGCCAGCTCACCACGGGGGGATGCCGTCTACGAGCAGTACTTC,CASSPRGDAVYEQYF,NA,NA,TRBV18,TRBJ2-7
TGTGCCATCAGTGGGCAGGCAATTAACTATGGCTACACCTTC,CAISGQAINYGYTF,NA,NA,TRBV10-3,TRBJ1-2
TGCGCCAGCACCGGGGATAGCACAGATACGCAGTATTTT,CASTGDSTDTQYF,NA,once,TRBV5-1,TRBJ2-3
TGCAGCGTGACCTTTTTGGGCGGGGGCTACAATGAGCAGTTCTTC,CSVTFLGGGYNEQFF,TRBD2,NA,TRBV29-1,TRBJ2-1
TGCGCCAGCAGCTCCCAGGGTCGGTCCTACAATGAGCAGTTCTTC,CASSSQGRSYNEQFF,NA,NA,TRBV5-1,TRBJ2-1
TGTGCCAGTACCGCTCGGACAAACTCCTACGAGCAGTACTTC,CASTARTNSYEQYF,NA,NA,TRBV19,TRBJ2-7
TGCAGCGTTTTGGAGGGCAATCAGCCCCAGCATTTT,CSVLEGNQPQHF,NA,few,TRBV29-1,TRBJ1-5
TGTGCCAGCAGAGCCGGGACAGGGTGGGAAAAACTGTTTTTT,CASRAGTGWEKLFF,TRBD1,NA,TRBV28,TRBJ1-4
TGCGCCAGCAGCTCCCGACTAGCGGGGAACCAAGAGACCCAGTACTTC,CASSSRLAGNQETQYF,TRBD2,NA,TRBV5-1,TRBJ2-5
TGTGCTAGTGGTTTGGGACAGGGGTACCAAGAGACCCAGTACTTC,CASGLGQGYQETQYF,TRBD1,NA,TRBV12-5,TRBJ2-5
TGCGCCAGCAGCCAGGGTCCGCGAGATACGCAGTATTTT,CASSQGPRDTQYF,NA,NA,TRBV10-1,TRBJ2-3
TGCGCCAGCAGCAGGACAGCCGGGGGAAACACCATATATTTT,CASSRTAGGNTIYF,NA,NA,TRBV5-1,TRBJ1-3
TGTGCCAGCAGTTTCGGACAGGAAAACACTGAAGCTTTCTTT,CASSFGQENTEAFF,TRBD1,NA,TRBV28,TRBJ1-1
TGTGCTAGTGGGCGACAGGGGGTGTACAATGAGCAGTTCTTC,CASGRQGVYNEQFF,TRBD1,few,TRBV12-5,TRBJ2-1
TGTGCCAGCAGCACGACGAGGGTTTCGCAAGAGACCCAGTACTTC,CASSTTRVSQETQYF,NA,NA,TRBV4-2,TRBJ2-5
TGTGCCAGTAGTCCCAGTTGGGGCCCCTCCTACGAGCAGTACTTC,CASSPSWGPSYEQYF,NA,once,TRBV19,TRBJ2-7
TGTGCCAGCAGCTTAGTCATGGAGGCGACCCAGTACTTC,CASSLVMEATQYF,NA,NA,TRBV7-8,TRBJ2-5
TGCGCCAGCAGCGGGGGACAGAGGGAGACCCAGTACTTC,CASSGGQRETQYF,TRBD1,once,TRBV5-1,TRBJ2-5
TGTGCCAGCAGCCCACAGCACGAGCAGTACTTC,CASSPQHEQYF,NA,NA,TRBV11-2,TRBJ2-7
TGTGCCAGTAGTATACAGGGGGCAGCCTATGGCTACACCTTC,CASSIQGAAYGYTF,TRBD1,NA,TRBV19,TRBJ1-2
TGTGCCAGCAGTACAGGGGAGACCTATGGCTACACCTTC,CASSTGETYGYTF,TRBD1,NA,TRBV6-6,TRBJ1-2
TGTGCCAGCAGCGTAGATGAGCGGGGGGTCGCAAACACCGGGGAGCTGTTTTTT,CASSVDERGVANTGELFF,TRBD2,NA,TRBV9,TRBJ2-2
TGTGCCAGTAGTATTTTACTAGCGGGGGTTCGCGGCCACAATGAGCAGTTCTTC,CASSILLAGVRGHNEQFF,TRBD2,NA,TRBV19,TRBJ2-1
TGCGCCAGCAGCGAGGGGGCCGGGGAGCTGTTTTTT,CASSEGAGELFF,NA,NA,TRBV5-1,TRBJ2-2
TGCGCCAGCAGCGACCCCGGGACAGGGTTTGGTGGCTACACCTTC,CASSDPGTGFGGYTF,TRBD1,NA,TRBV4-1,TRBJ1-2
TGTGCCTGGAGTACGCCAGGCGACTCACCCCTCCACTTT,CAWSTPGDSPLHF,NA,NA,TRBV30,TRBJ1-6
TGCGCCAGCCGGGACACGTACACAGATACGCAGTATTTT,CASRDTYTDTQYF,NA,NA,TRBV5-1,TRBJ2-3
TGTGCCAGCAGTTACTCGGCGGTAGCGGGGGCCTACAATGAGCAGTTCTTC,CASSYSAVAGAYNEQFF,TRBD2,NA,TRBV6-2/TRBV6-3,TRBJ2-1
TGTGCCAGCAGCCGCTCCGGGAGCGAAGGCTACACCTTC,CASSRSGSEGYTF,NA,few,TRBV6-5,TRBJ1-2
TGTGCCAGCAGTTTGGCAGGGGGAGGGAACACTGAAGCTTTCTTT,CASSLAGGGNTEAFF,TRBD1,NA,TRBV27,TRBJ1-1
TGTGCCAGCAGCGTAGTCCCGGGACAGGGAGTTGGGGCCAACGTCCTGACTTTC,CASSVVPGQGVGANVLTF,TRBD1,NA,TRBV9,TRBJ2-6
TGCAGCGTTGCACCGGAGGGAGAGGAGCAGTACTTC,CSVAPEGEEQYF,NA,NA,TRBV29-1,TRBJ2-7
TGTGCCAGCAGCCAAGAACTCGGGACTGGACACTCTAACTATGGCTACACCTTC,CASSQELGTGHSNYGYTF,NA,NA,TRBV3-1/TRBV3-2,TRBJ1-2
TGTGCCGTGCAGAGGGACAGAGTGAATGAAAAACTGTTTTTT,CAVQRDRVNEKLFF,TRBD1,NA,TRBV28,TRBJ1-4
TGTGCCCGGGGTGTGACAGGAACTTTGGTCTCGGTCAAAAACATTCAGTACTTC,CARGVTGTLVSVKNIQYF,NA,NA,TRBV6-4,TRBJ2-4
TGTGCCAGCAGCGTAGAAGGGACAGCCATCTCTGGGGCCAACGTCCTGACTTTC,CASSVEGTAISGANVLTF,TRBD1,NA,TRBV9,TRBJ2-6
TGTGCCAGCAGCGCGTCCCAGGGAAAACTGTTTTTT,CASSASQGKLFF,NA,NA,TRBV9,TRBJ1-4
TGTGCCAGCACACTAGCGCTTTCAAATGAGCAGTTCTTC,CASTLALSNEQFF,TRBD2,NA,TRBV6-6,TRBJ2-1
TGCGCCAGCAGCTTGGAGCCTAGCGGGGGGGCGTACAATGAGCAGTTCTTC,CASSLEPSGGAYNEQFF,TRBD2,NA,TRBV5-1,TRBJ2-1
TGTGCCAGCAGTCCCTGGGGGGGGAGAGACTACGAGCAGTACTTC,CASSPWGGRDYEQYF,TRBD2,NA,TRBV28,TRBJ2-7
TGTGCCAGCACGAGAGGAGGGGTAGGCCAAGAGACCCAGTACTTC,CASTRGGVGQETQYF,NA,NA,TRBV7-9,TRBJ2-5
TGTGCCAGCAGTTATGGCGGGGACCAAGAGACCCAGTACTTC,CASSYGGDQETQYF,NA,NA,TRBV6-6,TRBJ2-5
TGCGCCAGCAGCATACGGGACAGAGATTCTTCAACTAATGAAAAACTGTTTTTT,CASSIRDRDSSTNEKLFF,TRBD1,NA,TRBV23-1,TRBJ1-4
TGTGCCAGCAGCCAAGAAAGGACTAGCGGGGGAACAGATACGCAGTATTTT,CASSQERTSGGTDTQYF,TRBD2,NA,TRBV3-1/TRBV3-2,TRBJ2-3
TGTGCCAGCAGTGAGGAAGGGGCGCCCTATAATTCACCCCTCCACTTT,CASSEEGAPYNSPLHF,NA,NA,TRBV6-1,TRBJ1-6
TGTGCCAGCAGCCTACTGCGCGGGGGCCTCACCGGGGAGCTGTTTTTT,CASSLLRGGLTGELFF,NA,NA,TRBV7-3,TRBJ2-2
TGTGCCAGCAGCCTGGAGGTCTCGGGGCCCCAGCATTTT,CASSLEVSGPQHF,NA,once,TRBV9,TRBJ1-5